This TCR beta chain was identified during a study of T cell repertoires in cytomegalovirus infection. About the research overall: The authors used CMV epitopes that were HLA-C-restricted (recently identified) and HLA-B-restricted (well studied). TCR beta signatures that were public indicated CMV infection and matching HLA type. General observations from the study: CMV-specific TCR beta clonotypes restricted by HLA-C were the ones dominating the ex vivo response.

As for this clonotype: The antigen is unknown.

TCRdb reprocessed the reads via MiXCR and lists one record per CDR3 protein. This sample has hundreds of thousands of distinct CDR3 sequences, with under 55% found just once. Germline loops: CDR1 DFQATT, CDR2 SNEGSKA (reference sequence). The CDR3 length is 17 residues. Unmatched junction bases numbered 13, after V lost 1 base and J lost 7 bases. The sequences come from cultured PBMCs, collected from culture after CMV antigen stimulation. The receptor's source is a human donor in good health (CMV status not recorded). Some clones in this sample may be carry-over from other donors' samples. The chain couples TRBV20-1 to TRBJ1-2; 12 nucleotides match TRBD1. CDR3 region: CSARGPGQGAASGGYTF. CDR3 sequence (DNA): TGCAGTGCTAGAGGCCCGGGACAGGGGGCGGCCTCTGGTGGCTACACCTTC.